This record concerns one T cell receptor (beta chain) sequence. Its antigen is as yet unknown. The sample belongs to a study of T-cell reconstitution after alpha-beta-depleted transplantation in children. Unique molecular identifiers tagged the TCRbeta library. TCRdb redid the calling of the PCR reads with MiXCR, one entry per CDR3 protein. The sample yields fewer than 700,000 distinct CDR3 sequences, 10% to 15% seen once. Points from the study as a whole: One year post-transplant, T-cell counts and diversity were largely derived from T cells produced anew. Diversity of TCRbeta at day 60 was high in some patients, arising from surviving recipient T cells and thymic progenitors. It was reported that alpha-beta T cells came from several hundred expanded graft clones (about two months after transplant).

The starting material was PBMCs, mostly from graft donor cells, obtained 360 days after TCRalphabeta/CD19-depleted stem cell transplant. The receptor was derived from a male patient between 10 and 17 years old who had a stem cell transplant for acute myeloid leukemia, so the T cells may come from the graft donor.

CDR3 residues: CASYPDSQETQYF. The CDR3 DNA sequence: TGTGCCAGCTACCCGGATAGCCAAGAGACCCAGTACTTC. This rearrangement joins TRBV7-9 to TRBJ2-5, with unresolved D. This CDR3 contains 13 residues. The germline V and J ends were trimmed by 8 bases and 1 base, with 11 bases remaining between them. Germline CDR1 and CDR2: SEHNR and FQNEAQ (reference sequence).